These T cell receptor beta chains were read from a single sample in a study of lymphopenia after photon versus proton radiotherapy. Produced via immunoSEQ multiplex PCR; TCRdb's table is partial and in-frame only. The table includes tens of thousands of clones, about 86% detected once. The source was peripheral blood, collected from a patient treated with proton-based radiotherapy. The origin of the receptors is a man between 60 and 70 years old with pancreatic cancer. The CDR3 runs from the conserved cysteine through the conserved F or W. The order of the fields is clone size, J gene, D gene, V gene, CDR3 DNA, CDR3 protein. D genes are given only for firm matches. Size tells how often a clone was seen (once, few, many) or the class of an expanded clone, and some rows leave it out.

clone_size: NA; j_call: TRBJ2-2; d_call: TRBD2; v_call: TRBV4-1; cdr3_nt: TGCGCCAGCAGCCTAGCGGGTGTCACCGGGGAGCTGTTTTTT; cdr3_aa: CASSLAGVTGELFF
clone_size: NA; j_call: TRBJ2-2; d_call: TRBD2; v_call: TRBV5-6; cdr3_nt: TGTGCCAGCAGCTTGTGGGCTAGCGGGAGGTTAACCGGGGAGCTGTTTTTT; cdr3_aa: CASSLWASGRLTGELFF
clone_size: NA; j_call: TRBJ1-2; d_call: NA; v_call: TRBV28; cdr3_nt: TGTGCCAGCGGCGGGAACTATGGCTACACCTTC; cdr3_aa: CASGGNYGYTF
clone_size: once; j_call: TRBJ1-4; d_call: NA; v_call: TRBV7-8; cdr3_nt: TGTGCCACTTCGGGAGGGTTTAATGAAAAACTGTTTTTT; cdr3_aa: CATSGGFNEKLFF
clone_size: NA; j_call: TRBJ2-7; d_call: NA; v_call: TRBV5-4; cdr3_nt: TGTGCCAGCAGCGCAGATTACGAGCAGTACTTC; cdr3_aa: CASSADYEQYF
clone_size: NA; j_call: TRBJ2-1; d_call: NA; v_call: TRBV5-4; cdr3_nt: TGTGCCAGCAGCCAAGATCAGGACTCTGTAACCTACAATGAGCAGTTCTTC; cdr3_aa: CASSQDQDSVTYNEQFF
clone_size: NA; j_call: TRBJ2-2; d_call: NA; v_call: TRBV2; cdr3_nt: TGTGCCAGCAGTGTAAGGACCCACGGGGAGCTGTTTTTT; cdr3_aa: CASSVRTHGELFF
clone_size: NA; j_call: TRBJ1-1; d_call: NA; v_call: TRBV6-5; cdr3_nt: TGTGCCAGCACCAGGACGGGCTTGAACACTGAAGCTTTCTTT; cdr3_aa: CASTRTGLNTEAFF
clone_size: NA; j_call: TRBJ2-7; d_call: NA; v_call: TRBV7-9; cdr3_nt: TGTGCCAGCAGCTCTCAGGCGTACGAGCAGTACTTC; cdr3_aa: CASSSQAYEQYF
clone_size: NA; j_call: TRBJ2-1; d_call: NA; v_call: TRBV5-1; cdr3_nt: TGCGCCAGCAGCTTGGGGTACGGGGACCGCCGGGTGGGGAATGAGCAGTTCTTC; cdr3_aa: CASSLGYGDRRVGNEQFF
clone_size: NA; j_call: TRBJ2-5; d_call: NA; v_call: TRBV19; cdr3_nt: TGTGCCAGTAGTATGAAGGGGGGAGAGACCCAGTACTTC; cdr3_aa: CASSMKGGETQYF
clone_size: NA; j_call: TRBJ2-5; d_call: NA; v_call: TRBV9; cdr3_nt: TGTGCCAGCAGCTTCGACCTGGGAGAGACCCAGTACTTC; cdr3_aa: CASSFDLGETQYF
clone_size: NA; j_call: TRBJ2-7; d_call: TRBD2; v_call: TRBV7-2; cdr3_nt: TGTGCCAGCAGCTTATCAAAGACTGGGGCGGGAGTGTTCTACGAGCAGTACTTC; cdr3_aa: CASSLSKTGAGVFYEQYF
clone_size: NA; j_call: TRBJ1-2; d_call: NA; v_call: TRBV28; cdr3_nt: TGTGCCAGCAGTGAAGACAGTCTCTATGGCTACACCTTC; cdr3_aa: CASSEDSLYGYTF
clone_size: NA; j_call: TRBJ2-1; d_call: NA; v_call: TRBV18; cdr3_nt: TGTGCCAGCTCACCCAGCCAGGAGGCCTACAATGAGCAGTTCTTC; cdr3_aa: CASSPSQEAYNEQFF
clone_size: NA; j_call: TRBJ2-1; d_call: NA; v_call: TRBV7-8; cdr3_nt: TGTGCCAGCAGCTTAGAGAATGAGCAGTTCTTC; cdr3_aa: CASSLENEQFF
clone_size: NA; j_call: TRBJ2-7; d_call: TRBD1; v_call: TRBV19; cdr3_nt: TGTGCCAGTAGCAGAACAGGGGAATACGAGCAGTACTTC; cdr3_aa: CASSRTGEYEQYF
clone_size: NA; j_call: TRBJ2-1; d_call: NA; v_call: TRBV7-2; cdr3_nt: TGTGCCAGCAGCTTAGTGGGTAGCGCGCCTAGAGGTGAGCAGTTCTTC; cdr3_aa: CASSLVGSAPRGEQFF
clone_size: NA; j_call: TRBJ2-1; d_call: NA; v_call: TRBV7-9; cdr3_nt: TGTGCCAGCAGCTTAGTTAACCAGGGTATCAATGAGCAGTTCTTC; cdr3_aa: CASSLVNQGINEQFF
clone_size: NA; j_call: TRBJ2-3; d_call: NA; v_call: TRBV4-3; cdr3_nt: TGCGCCAGCAGCGTGGAGGGCCTTAATTGGGCAGATACGCAGTATTTT; cdr3_aa: CASSVEGLNWADTQYF
clone_size: NA; j_call: TRBJ2-7; d_call: NA; v_call: TRBV19; cdr3_nt: TGTGCCAGTAGTAAGGTCGGGGACGGGAACTACGAGCAGTACTTC; cdr3_aa: CASSKVGDGNYEQYF
clone_size: NA; j_call: TRBJ1-2; d_call: NA; v_call: TRBV5-6; cdr3_nt: TGTGCCAGCAGCTTGGGTCGGGCTGACTATGGCTACACCTTC; cdr3_aa: CASSLGRADYGYTF
clone_size: NA; j_call: TRBJ2-2; d_call: TRBD1; v_call: TRBV5-1; cdr3_nt: TGCGCCAGCAGCTCCCAGGTCGAAGACAGGGCCGGGGAGCTGTTTTTT; cdr3_aa: CASSSQVEDRAGELFF
clone_size: NA; j_call: TRBJ2-1; d_call: TRBD2; v_call: TRBV7-3; cdr3_nt: TGTGCCAGCAGCCGGATGGGCGGGAGCTCCTACAATGAGCAGTTCTTC; cdr3_aa: CASSRMGGSSYNEQFF
clone_size: NA; j_call: TRBJ1-5; d_call: NA; v_call: TRBV30; cdr3_nt: TGTGCCTGGAGTGTAGACAGACACAATCAGCCCCAGCATTTT; cdr3_aa: CAWSVDRHNQPQHF
clone_size: NA; j_call: TRBJ2-4; d_call: NA; v_call: TRBV10-1; cdr3_nt: TGCGCCAGCAGTGACCACCCTGGGGGCGAGATAGCCAAAAACATTCAGTACTTC; cdr3_aa: CASSDHPGGEIAKNIQYF
clone_size: NA; j_call: TRBJ2-5; d_call: NA; v_call: TRBV7-8; cdr3_nt: TGTGCCAGCAGCTTAGCGTTGATCCAAGAGACCCAGTACTTC; cdr3_aa: CASSLALIQETQYF
clone_size: NA; j_call: TRBJ2-1; d_call: NA; v_call: TRBV29-1; cdr3_nt: TGCAGCGCTCCCCCACCGTCGACAGCTCCCAACAATGAGCAGTTCTTC; cdr3_aa: CSAPPPSTAPNNEQFF
clone_size: NA; j_call: TRBJ1-5; d_call: TRBD1; v_call: TRBV5-8; cdr3_nt: TGTGCCAGCAATAACAGGGGGGTCAGGAATCAGCCCCAGCATTTT; cdr3_aa: CASNNRGVRNQPQHF
clone_size: NA; j_call: TRBJ2-5; d_call: TRBD1; v_call: TRBV28; cdr3_nt: TGTGCCAGCAGTATCGGGACAGGATATCAAGAGACCCAGTACTTC; cdr3_aa: CASSIGTGYQETQYF
clone_size: few; j_call: TRBJ2-7; d_call: NA; v_call: TRBV28; cdr3_nt: TGTGCCAGCAGGTCTACGGGTATCTACGAGCAGTACTTC; cdr3_aa: CASRSTGIYEQYF
clone_size: NA; j_call: TRBJ2-3; d_call: NA; v_call: TRBV29-1; cdr3_nt: TGCAGCGTACTCGATGGAACAGATACGCAGTATTTT; cdr3_aa: CSVLDGTDTQYF
clone_size: NA; j_call: TRBJ2-7; d_call: NA; v_call: TRBV4-1; cdr3_nt: TGCGCCAGCAGCCAGGCTACAGGGGGAGGGTCCTACGAGCAGTACTTC; cdr3_aa: CASSQATGGGSYEQYF
clone_size: NA; j_call: TRBJ1-5; d_call: NA; v_call: TRBV28; cdr3_nt: TGTGCCAGCAGTTCATTCGGGAAGGGCAATCAGCCCCAGCATTTT; cdr3_aa: CASSSFGKGNQPQHF
clone_size: NA; j_call: TRBJ1-2; d_call: NA; v_call: TRBV28; cdr3_nt: TGTGCCAGCAGTCCCCCCTGGGAGGGAGGCTACACCTTC; cdr3_aa: CASSPPWEGGYTF
clone_size: NA; j_call: TRBJ2-3; d_call: NA; v_call: TRBV5-1; cdr3_nt: TGCGCCAGCAGCCCCGGACTTTCGTGGAGCACAGATACGCAGTATTTT; cdr3_aa: CASSPGLSWSTDTQYF
clone_size: NA; j_call: TRBJ2-7; d_call: NA; v_call: TRBV19; cdr3_nt: TGTGCCAGTAGTCCGTCCTGGGGCGAGCAGTACTTC; cdr3_aa: CASSPSWGEQYF
clone_size: NA; j_call: TRBJ2-2; d_call: NA; v_call: TRBV27; cdr3_nt: TGTGCCAGCAAAGAGTACCGGGGCATCACCGGGGAGCTGTTTTTT; cdr3_aa: CASKEYRGITGELFF
clone_size: NA; j_call: TRBJ2-3; d_call: TRBD2; v_call: TRBV27; cdr3_nt: TGTGCCAGCACCTCCCATCAAACTAGCGGGAGGGCACGACCGAATTTT; cdr3_aa: CASTSHQTSGRARPNF
clone_size: NA; j_call: TRBJ1-2; d_call: TRBD1; v_call: TRBV4-3; cdr3_nt: TGCGCCAGCAGCCAAGTCGGGACAGGGGGCGATGGCTACACCTTC; cdr3_aa: CASSQVGTGGDGYTF
clone_size: NA; j_call: TRBJ2-2; d_call: NA; v_call: TRBV7-3; cdr3_nt: TGTGCCAGCAGCCCCGGGTTGGGGGTTAACGGGGAGCTGTTTTTT; cdr3_aa: CASSPGLGVNGELFF
clone_size: NA; j_call: TRBJ2-7; d_call: NA; v_call: TRBV19; cdr3_nt: TGTGCCAGTAGTACTCAAGCCCTCTCCTACGAGCAGTACTTC; cdr3_aa: CASSTQALSYEQYF